The 19 T cell receptor beta chains reported below all come from one sample, sequenced in a study of blood T cells in healthy people across ages. For the second PCR, which ran for about 7 to 11 cycles, a sample-barcoded 5' primer and a J-beta primer mix were used. A single record per CDR3 protein comes from TCRdb applying MiXCR to the 5' RACE reads. The data hold about 1 million distinct CDR3 sequences, with 40% to 50% observed a single time. Source material: blood. These receptors came from a woman between 55 and 75 years old in good health.

This chain connects TRBV11-2 to TRBJ2-1, with D uncertain. Germline CDR1 is SGHAT and CDR2 is FQNNGV. The CDR3 loop spans 16 amino acids. V dropped 0 bases and J dropped 0 bases, with 9 bases sitting between them. The CDR3 loop reads CASSLERFSSYNEQFF. CDR3 bases: TGTGCCAGCAGCTTAGAACGGTTCAGCTCCTACAATGAGCAGTTCTTC.

The chain links TRBV15 to TRBJ2-7, with TRBD1 matching over 11 bases. This CDR3 comprises 13 residues. Trimming cost V 8 bases and J 5 bases; bases outside gene matches: 5. CDR1 LNHNV and CDR2 YYDKDF come from the germline V gene (reference sequence). CDR3 sequence reads: CATSRTGGDEQYF. In nucleotides, the CDR3 is TGTGCCACCTCGCGGACAGGGGGCGACGAGCAGTACTTC.

The J gene is TRBJ1-6, the V gene TRBV9; TRBD1 matches at 7 bases. The V and J ends lost 3 bases and 4 bases, in that order; junction bases with no gene match: 4. In germline, CDR1 is SGDLS, CDR2 YYNGEE. The CDR3 extends over 15 amino acids. The CDR3 reads CASSEGGAYNSPLHF. DNA for the CDR3: TGTGCCAGCAGCGAAGGGGGCGCTTATAATTCACCCCTCCACTTT.

This clonotype has just a few counts. The chain carries TRBV7-2 and TRBJ2-3; 12 bases align to TRBD2. The germline V gene encodes CDR1 SGHTA and CDR2 FQGNSA. This CDR3 comprises 15 residues. V dropped 6 bases and J dropped 4; count of bases not matched to a gene: 5. The CDR3: CASSRTSGNPDTQYF. The CDR3 region has the DNA TGTGCCAGCAGTCGGACTAGCGGGAACCCAGATACGCAGTATTTT.

J is TRBJ2-7 and V is TRBV10-3; the D gene could be TRBD1 or TRBD2 (6 bases each). The CDR3 sequence is 12 residues long. Germline-derived CDR1 and CDR2 are ENHRY and SYGVKD. V was clipped by 9 bases and J by 6 bases, with 15 bases between them. This CDR3 is CAIRDPGAEQYF. The DNA for the CDR3 is TGTGCCATTCGGGACCCGGGGGCCGAGCAGTACTTC.

V is TRBV20-1 and J is TRBJ2-1, with 7 bases aligning to TRBD2. Germline lookup yields CDR1 DFQATT and CDR2 SNEGSKA (reference sequence). The CDR3 has 17 residues. Trimming took 1 base from V and 9 from J; bases not matched to a gene: 18. In nucleotides, the CDR3 is TGCAGTGCTAGAGCCGGCGGGAGAGCCCGTGGGAACGGTGAGCAGTTCTTC. Translating it yields CSARAGGRARGNGEQFF.

V gene TRBV5-1 combines with J gene TRBJ2-6; D possibly corresponds to TRBD1 (6 bases). CDR1 is SGHRS, CDR2 YFSETQ, per germline. The V end lost 4 bases, the J end lost 0 bases, and 14 bases lay between the germline ends. This CDR3 spans 17 amino acids. This CDR3 reads CASSDPGQLSGANVLTF. CDR3 DNA sequence: TGCGCCAGCAGCGATCCGGGACAACTCTCTGGGGCCAACGTCCTGACTTTC. Filled out from reference TRBV5-1 and TRBJ2-6, the complete variable domain reads KAGVTQTPRYLIKTRGQQVTLSCSPISGHRSVSWYQQTPGQGLQFLFEYFSETQRNKGNFPGRFSGRQFSNSRSEMNVSTLELGDSALYLCASSDPGQLSGANVLTFGAGSRLTVL.

The rearrangement joins TRBV20-1 to TRBJ2-5; 7 bases are a match to TRBD2. The J call may be mistaken, given a closer DNA end match to TRBJ2-7. The CDR3 runs to 14 residues. Germline CDR1 DFQATT, CDR2 SNEGSKA (reference sequence). CDR3 sequence (DNA): TGCAGTGCTCCCAAGGGACTACAAGAATACGAGCAGTACTTC. It yields the protein CSAPKGLQEYEQYF.

The chain uses TRBV28 and TRBJ2-1; D gene uncertain. Germline V gene data show CDR1 as MDHEN and CDR2 as SYDVKM. This CDR3 spans 16 amino acids. Between the trimmed V and J ends, which lost 5 bases and 9 bases, there was a span of 23 bases. The DNA of the CDR3 is TGTGCCAGCAGTCCTTTGGTAACCCGGTCCTATGGTGAGCAGTTCTTC. It encodes CASSPLVTRSYGEQFF.

V and J are TRBV6-1 and TRBJ2-7, with 8 bases matching TRBD1. This CDR3 contains 13 residues. V shed 6 bases and J 5 bases; nucleotides not matched to a gene: 6. The germline gives CDR1 MNHNS, CDR2 SASEGT. CDR3 sequence (DNA): TGTGCCAGCAGCGGGACAGGTTATGACGAGCAGTACTTC. Amino acids: CASSGTGYDEQYF.

The genes are TRBV28 and TRBJ2-1; the match to TRBD2 covers 8 bases. Trimming cost V 3 bases and J 6 bases; bases outside gene matches: 7. CDR3 length: 15 residues. Germline values: CDR1 MDHEN, CDR2 SYDVKM. In DNA form, the CDR3 reads TGTGCCAGCAGTTTGATAACTAGCGGAGCCAATGAGCAGTTCTTC. Its protein product is CASSLITSGANEQFF.

The chain links TRBV7-9 to TRBJ2-6, with D perhaps TRBD1 (5 bases). V was pared by 5 bases and J by 1 base, with 9 bases between. The CDR3 is 15 amino acids. The germline gives CDR1 SEHNR, CDR2 FQNEAQ (reference sequence). The CDR3 reads CASSTTASGANVLTF. CDR3 DNA: TGTGCCAGCAGCACGACAGCGTCTGGGGCCAACGTCCTGACTTTC.

The CDR3 reads CASSTGTGVKDQYF. CDR3 nucleotide sequence: TGCGCCAGCAGCACCGGGACAGGGGTGAAGGACCAGTACTTC. This chain joins TRBV5-1 and TRBJ2-5; 10 bases map to TRBD1. After removal of 4 bases from V and 10 bases from J, the junction contained 10 bases not matched to a gene. This CDR3 has 14 amino acids. Germline CDR1 and CDR2: SGHRS and YFSETQ.

This clonotype was counted between two and nine times. The J gene is TRBJ2-5, the V gene TRBV9; D uncertain. The CDR3 consists of 15 residues. Germline CDR1 and CDR2: SGDLS and YYNGEE. The germline V and J ends were trimmed by 0 bases and 2 bases, with 11 bases remaining between them. The CDR3 coding sequence is TGTGCCAGCAGCGTAGGGGCCCAGATTCAAGAGACCCAGTACTTC. This gives the protein CASSVGAQIQETQYF.

J is TRBJ2-3 and V is TRBV30, with D uncertain. Germline V lookup: CDR1 GTSNPN, CDR2 SVGIG (reference sequence). The V and J ends lost 2 bases and 6 bases respectively, with 12 bases between them. The CDR3 contains 13 residues. This chain's CDR3 is CAWSTDVGDTQYF. CDR3 sequence (DNA): TGTGCCTGGAGTACGGACGTAGGGGATACGCAGTATTTT.

In its sample, this clonotype was seen a few times. The chain recombines TRBV7-2 with TRBJ2-7, with a weak D call TRBD2 (5 bases). Germline CDR1 reads SGHTA; CDR2 reads FQGNSA. The V end lost 5 bases, the J end lost 0 bases, and 14 bases lay between the germline ends. The CDR3 is made up of 15 amino acids. The CDR3 region has the DNA TGTGCCAGCAGCCCCGTTCCGGGATCCTCCTACGAGCAGTACTTC. This translates into CASSPVPGSSYEQYF. Looking up the rest from reference TRBV7-2 and TRBJ2-7 gives the full variable domain: GAGVSQSPSNKVTEKGKDVELRCDPISGHTALYWYRQSLGQGLEFLIYFQGNSAPDKSGLPSDRFSAERTGGSVSTLTIQRTQQEDSAVYLCASSPVPGSSYEQYFGPGTRLTVT.

This clonotype was seen a few times. The chain uses TRBV27 and TRBJ1-1, with D perhaps matching TRBD1 (5 bases). Germline CDR1 is MNHEY and CDR2 is SMNVEV (reference sequence). V gave up 3 bases and J gave up 3 bases, with 8 bases separating them. CDR3 length: 13 amino acids. This chain's CDR3 is CASSLSRDTEAFF. The CDR3 nucleotides read TGTGCCAGCAGTTTGTCCAGGGACACTGAAGCTTTCTTT.

This clonotype has ten or more counts. V usage is TRBV18 and J usage is TRBJ2-5; D unclear. The V and J ends lost 5 bases and 5 bases respectively, with 9 bases between them. Germline V gives CDR1 KGHSH, CDR2 LQKENI. This CDR3 has 12 residues. The CDR3 reads CASSFYEETQYF. CDR3 nucleotides: TGTGCCAGCTCATTCTACGAGGAGACCCAGTACTTC.

This clonotype was seen a handful of times. J is TRBJ1-1 and V is TRBV20-1; D is undetermined. Germline-derived CDR1 and CDR2 are DFQATT and SNEGSKA (reference sequence). Trimming cost V 0 bases and J 7 bases, with 18 bases left between them. The length of the CDR3 is 15 residues. DNA for the CDR3: TGCAGTGCTAGAGATTTCGTTGGGCAGGTGGATGAAGCTTTCTTT. Its protein product is CSARDFVGQVDEAFF.